Listed below are T cell receptor beta chains from one sample, sequenced in a study of OX40 agonist ivuxolimab in advanced cancers. The data were produced by immunoSEQ multiplex PCR, yet TCRdb's version contains in-frame clones alone and is incomplete. The sample yields about 51,000 clones, about nine tenths seen once. The material was CD4+ or CD8+ T cells sorted from blood, obtained in a trial of the OX40 agonist ivuxolimab. Receptors were obtained from an adult with an advanced solid tumor such as melanoma, head and neck, liver or kidney cancer. CDR3s include the opening cysteine and the closing phenylalanine or tryptophan. The order of the fields is J gene, clone size, V gene, D gene, CDR3 protein, CDR3 DNA. A D gene is named only where the DNA matches it firmly. Clone size, where shown, is once, few, many, or a class for clones that have expanded.

TRBJ2-5	.	TRBV30	.	CAWSVNQETQYF	TGTGCCTGGAGTGTGAACCAAGAGACCCAGTACTTC
TRBJ2-1	.	TRBV28	.	CASSRSGGSYNEQFF	TGTGCCAGCAGTCGTAGCGGAGGCTCCTACAATGAGCAGTTCTTC
TRBJ2-2	.	TRBV9	TRBD2	CASSVSGGATGELFF	TGTGCCAGCAGCGTTAGCGGGGGGGCGACCGGGGAGCTGTTTTTT
TRBJ2-3	.	TRBV28	.	CASSSSGTENTDTQYF	.
TRBJ2-5	.	TRBV6-5	.	CASSPALWGQETQYF	TGTGCCAGCAGCCCGGCGCTTTGGGGTCAAGAGACCCAGTACTTC
TRBJ2-1	.	TRBV21-1	.	CASSRGPMDNEQFF	TGTGCCAGCAGCAGGGGGCCTATGGACAATGAGCAGTTCTTC
TRBJ2-3	once	TRBV5-4	TRBD2	CASSPGLAGGTDTQYF	TGTGCCAGCAGCCCAGGACTAGCGGGGGGCACAGATACGCAGTATTTT
TRBJ1-2	.	TRBV19	.	CASSDSLWGYTF	TGTGCCAGTTCCGACAGCCTCTGGGGCTACACCTTC
TRBJ2-1	.	TRBV7-2	.	CASSLGSSYNEQFF	TGTGCCAGCAGCTTAGGGAGCTCCTACAATGAGCAGTTCTTC
TRBJ1-1	.	TRBV15	.	CATSSASRHSGAFF	TGTGCCACCAGCTCCGCCTCCAGGCATTCGGGAGCTTTCTTT
TRBJ2-7	.	TRBV5-1	TRBD1	CASSLGYRGDEQYF	TGCGCCAGCAGCTTGGGATACAGGGGTGACGAGCAGTACTTC
TRBJ1-1	few	TRBV19	.	CASSMSMMNTEAFF	TGTGCCAGTAGTATGTCAATGATGAACACTGAAGCTTTCTTT
TRBJ2-7	.	TRBV7-2	.	CASSFGRAPSYEQYF	TGTGCCAGCAGCTTCGGACGGGCACCCTCCTACGAGCAGTACTTC
TRBJ1-3	once	TRBV6-1	.	CASSESFRVSSGNTIYF	TGTGCCAGCAGTGAATCCTTTCGGGTGAGCTCTGGAAACACCATATATTTT
TRBJ2-1	.	TRBV7-9	.	CASRLGAGEQFF	TGTGCCAGCAGATTAGGGGCAGGTGAGCAGTTCTTC
TRBJ2-1	.	TRBV12-5	TRBD2	CASGLGTSGVGYNEQFF	TGTGCTAGTGGTTTGGGGACTAGCGGGGTGGGCTACAATGAGCAGTTCTTC
TRBJ1-5	once	TRBV2	.	CASSEPPGPNQPQHF	TGTGCCAGCAGTGAGCCCCCGGGACCGAATCAGCCCCAGCATTTT
TRBJ2-1	.	TRBV10-1	TRBD2	CASSVSTSDEPEQFF	TGCGCCAGCAGTGTATCGACTAGCGACGAACCCGAGCAGTTCTTC
TRBJ1-1	.	TRBV7-3	.	CASSPTDNPNTEAFF	TGTGCCAGCAGCCCCACGGACAACCCGAACACTGAAGCTTTCTTT
TRBJ1-3	few	TRBV6-6	.	CASSFQSNSGNTIYF	TGTGCCAGCAGTTTCCAGTCCAACTCTGGAAACACCATATATTTT
TRBJ2-5	.	TRBV4-1	.	CASSQGQGPVETQYF	TGCGCCAGCAGCCAAGGGCAGGGTCCGGTAGAGACCCAGTACTTC
TRBJ2-4	.	TRBV5-1	.	CASSLGQVVAKNIQYF	TGCGCCAGCAGCTTGGGCCAGGTGGTAGCCAAAAACATTCAGTACTTC
TRBJ1-6	.	TRBV27	TRBD1	CASSSGQGIGSPLHF	TGTGCCAGCAGTTCGGGACAGGGGATAGGTTCACCCCTCCACTTT
TRBJ2-7	.	TRBV28	.	CASNPSLGPYEQYF	TGTGCCAGCAACCCTTCGCTAGGCCCCTACGAGCAGTACTTC
TRBJ2-5	.	TRBV6-1	TRBD2	CASSDGTRGETQYF	TGTGCCAGCAGTGATGGGACTAGAGGGGAGACCCAGTACTTC
TRBJ2-1	.	TRBV2	TRBD2	CASSEGLAGYNEQFF	TGTGCCAGCAGTGAAGGACTAGCGGGTTACAATGAGCAGTTCTTC
TRBJ2-3	.	TRBV28	.	CASSLGAVIGDTQYF	TGTGCCAGCAGTTTAGGGGCGGTCATAGGGGATACGCAGTATTTT
TRBJ1-3	.	TRBV5-1	TRBD1	CASSLEGARGNTIYF	TGCGCCAGCAGCCTAGAGGGGGCGAGAGGAAACACCATATATTTT
TRBJ2-1	.	TRBV25-1	.	CASSGGTASSYNEQFF	TGTGCCAGCAGTGGAGGGACGGCCAGCTCCTACAATGAGCAGTTCTTC
TRBJ2-3	.	TRBV7-9	TRBD2	CASSFGGLAPPDTQYF	TGTGCCAGCAGCTTTGGAGGACTAGCCCCCCCCGATACGCAGTATTTT
TRBJ2-2	.	TRBV10-3	TRBD1	CAIRPQGDGELFF	TGTGCCATCAGGCCACAGGGGGACGGGGAGCTGTTTTTT